This T cell receptor (beta chain) was captured by sequencing in a study of shared clonotypes between healthy human individuals. Study observations and caveats: Sequencing depth was predicted to influence how clonotypes are shared among donors.

Comments on this clone: The antigen remains undetermined.

The repertoire was sequenced with immunoSEQ multiplex PCR; TCRdb's copy has only in-frame clones and lacks some. The sample includes approximately 2.1 million clones, over 90% seen only once; the top ten take 0.39%. Germline CDR1 reads SGHTA; CDR2 reads FQGTGA. The ends lost 4 bases at V and 4 bases at J; junction bases unmatched: 5. This CDR3 region has 14 residues. The chain has TRBV7-3 and TRBJ2-3; 7 bases map to TRBD2. Source material: naive CD4+ T cells from PBMCs. Subset reported: CD45RA+ positively selected. The TCR originated in a man aged 18 to 35 in good health. Some clones in this sample may be carry-over from other donors' samples. In nucleotides, the CDR3 is TGTGCCAGCAGCTACGGGGGGAGTGCAGATACGCAGTATTTT. Translation gives CASSYGGSADTQYF.